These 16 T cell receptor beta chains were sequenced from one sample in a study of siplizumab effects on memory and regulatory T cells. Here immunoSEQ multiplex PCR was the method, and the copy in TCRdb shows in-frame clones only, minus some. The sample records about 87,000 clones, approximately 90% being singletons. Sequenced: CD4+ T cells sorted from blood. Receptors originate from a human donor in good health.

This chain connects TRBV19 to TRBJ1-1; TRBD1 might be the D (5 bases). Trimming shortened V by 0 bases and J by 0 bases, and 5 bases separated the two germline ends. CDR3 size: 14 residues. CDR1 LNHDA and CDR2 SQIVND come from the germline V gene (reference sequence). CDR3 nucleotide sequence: TGTGCCAGTAGTATAGAGGGGGTGAACACTGAAGCTTTCTTT. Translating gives CASSIEGVNTEAFF.

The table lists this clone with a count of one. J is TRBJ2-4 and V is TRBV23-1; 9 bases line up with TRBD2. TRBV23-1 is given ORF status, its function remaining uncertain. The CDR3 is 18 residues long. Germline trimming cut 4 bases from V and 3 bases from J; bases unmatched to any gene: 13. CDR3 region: CASSRAGGGKLGKNIQYF. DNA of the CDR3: TGCGCCAGCAGTCGGGCGGGAGGGGGTAAGCTAGGCAAAAACATTCAGTACTTC.

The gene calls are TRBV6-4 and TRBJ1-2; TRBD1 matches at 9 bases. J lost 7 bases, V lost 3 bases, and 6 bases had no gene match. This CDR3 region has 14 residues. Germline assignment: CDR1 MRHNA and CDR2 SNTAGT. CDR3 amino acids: CASSETGTGTGYTF. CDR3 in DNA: TGTGCCAGCAGTGAAACCGGGACAGGGACTGGCTACACCTTC.

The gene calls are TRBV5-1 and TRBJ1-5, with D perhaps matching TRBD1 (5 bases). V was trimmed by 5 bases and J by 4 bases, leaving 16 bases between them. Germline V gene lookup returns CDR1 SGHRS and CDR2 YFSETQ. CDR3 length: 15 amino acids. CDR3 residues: CASSSGTLGNQPQHF. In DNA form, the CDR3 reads TGCGCCAGCAGTTCAGGGACCTTGGGAAATCAGCCCCAGCATTTT.

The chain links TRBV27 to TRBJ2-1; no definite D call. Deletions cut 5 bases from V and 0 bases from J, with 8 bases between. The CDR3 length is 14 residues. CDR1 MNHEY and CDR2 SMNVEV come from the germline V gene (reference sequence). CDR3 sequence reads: CASSRGISYNEQFF. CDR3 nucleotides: TGTGCCAGCAGTCGTGGGATCTCCTACAATGAGCAGTTCTTC.

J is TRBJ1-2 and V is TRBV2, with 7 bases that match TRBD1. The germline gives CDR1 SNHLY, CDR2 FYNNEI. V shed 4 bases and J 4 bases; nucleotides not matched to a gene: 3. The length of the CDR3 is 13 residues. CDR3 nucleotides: TGTGCCAGCAGTGTCAGGGGGATCTATGGCTACACCTTC. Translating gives CASSVRGIYGYTF.

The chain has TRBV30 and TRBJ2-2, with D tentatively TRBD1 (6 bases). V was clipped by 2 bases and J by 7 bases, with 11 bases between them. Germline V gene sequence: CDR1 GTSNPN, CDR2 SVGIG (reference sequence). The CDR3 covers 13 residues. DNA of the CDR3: TGTGCCTGGAGTCCCCTCAGGGGCGGGGAGCTGTTTTTT. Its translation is CAWSPLRGGELFF.

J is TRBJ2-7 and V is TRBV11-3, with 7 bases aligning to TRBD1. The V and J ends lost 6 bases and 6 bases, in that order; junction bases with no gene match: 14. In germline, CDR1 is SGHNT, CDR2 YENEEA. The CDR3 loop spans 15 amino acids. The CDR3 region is CASSRGGHSGGEQYF. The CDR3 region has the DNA TGTGCCAGCAGTCGCGGCGGCCATTCAGGGGGCGAGCAGTACTTC.

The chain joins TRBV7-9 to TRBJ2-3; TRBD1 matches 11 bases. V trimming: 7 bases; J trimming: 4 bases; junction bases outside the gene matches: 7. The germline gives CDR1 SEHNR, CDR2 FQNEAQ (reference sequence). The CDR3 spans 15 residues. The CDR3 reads CASTRGTGGPDTQYF. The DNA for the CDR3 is TGTGCCAGCACGCGGGGGACAGGGGGGCCAGATACGCAGTATTTT.

The CDR3 nucleotides read TGCGCCAGCAGCACCACCGGGACCCAGAGCTCTGGAAACACCATATATTTT. As protein: CASSTTGTQSSGNTIYF. The chain recombines TRBV5-1 with TRBJ1-3, with D maybe TRBD1 (5 bases). From germline, CDR1 is SGHRS and CDR2 YFSETQ. The V end lost 4 bases, the J end lost 0 bases, and 17 bases lay between the germline ends. This CDR3 is built from 17 residues.

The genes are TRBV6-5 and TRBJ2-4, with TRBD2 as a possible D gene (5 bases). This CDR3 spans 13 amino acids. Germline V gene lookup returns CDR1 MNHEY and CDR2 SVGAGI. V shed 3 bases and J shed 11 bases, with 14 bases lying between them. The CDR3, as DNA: TGTGCCAGCAGTTATGATCGGGGTGCGGTTCAGTACTTC. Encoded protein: CASSYDRGAVQYF.

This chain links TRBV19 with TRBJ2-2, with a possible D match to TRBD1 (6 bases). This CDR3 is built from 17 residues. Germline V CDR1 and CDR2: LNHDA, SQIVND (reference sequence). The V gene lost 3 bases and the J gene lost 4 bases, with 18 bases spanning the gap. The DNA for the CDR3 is TGTGCCAGTAGTATTTTGCGAGGGCAGGGGTTCACCGGGGAGCTGTTTTTT. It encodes CASSILRGQGFTGELFF.

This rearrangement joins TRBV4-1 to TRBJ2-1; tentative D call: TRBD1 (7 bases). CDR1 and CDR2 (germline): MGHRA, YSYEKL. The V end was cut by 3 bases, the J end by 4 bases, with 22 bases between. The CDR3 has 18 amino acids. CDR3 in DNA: TGCGCCAGCAGCCAGATCTTAGGGCGGGGACAGAAATACAATGAGCAGTTCTTC. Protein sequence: CASSQILGRGQKYNEQFF.

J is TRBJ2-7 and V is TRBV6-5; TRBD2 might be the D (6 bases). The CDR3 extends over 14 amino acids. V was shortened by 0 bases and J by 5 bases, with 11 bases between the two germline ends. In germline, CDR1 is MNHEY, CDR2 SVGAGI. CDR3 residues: CASSYSWTIDEQYF. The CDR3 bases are TGTGCCAGCAGTTACTCGTGGACTATCGACGAGCAGTACTTC.

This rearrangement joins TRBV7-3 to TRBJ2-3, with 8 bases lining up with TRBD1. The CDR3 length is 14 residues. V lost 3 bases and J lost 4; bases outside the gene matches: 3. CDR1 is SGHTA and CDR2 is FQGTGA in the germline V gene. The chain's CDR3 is CASSFRGRSDTQYF. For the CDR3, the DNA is TGTGCCAGCAGCTTCAGGGGGCGGTCAGATACGCAGTATTTT.

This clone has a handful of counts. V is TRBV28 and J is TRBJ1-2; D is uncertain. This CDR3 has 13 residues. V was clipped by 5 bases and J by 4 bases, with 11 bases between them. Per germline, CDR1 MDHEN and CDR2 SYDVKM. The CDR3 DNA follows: TGTGCCAGCAGTCAGAGCGCAAGCTATGGCTACACCTTC. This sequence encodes CASSQSASYGYTF.